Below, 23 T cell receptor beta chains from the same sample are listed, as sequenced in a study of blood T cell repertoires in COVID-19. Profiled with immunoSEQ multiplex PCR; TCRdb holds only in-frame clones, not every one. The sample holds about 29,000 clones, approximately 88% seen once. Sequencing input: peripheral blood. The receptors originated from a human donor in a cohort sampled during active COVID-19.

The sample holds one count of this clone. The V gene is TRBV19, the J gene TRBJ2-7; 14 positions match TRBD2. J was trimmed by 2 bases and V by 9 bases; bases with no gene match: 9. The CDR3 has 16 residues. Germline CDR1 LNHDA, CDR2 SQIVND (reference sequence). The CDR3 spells CASRLAGGPGTYEQYF. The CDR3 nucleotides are TGTGCCAGCCGACTAGCGGGGGGGCCCGGGACCTACGAGCAGTACTTC.

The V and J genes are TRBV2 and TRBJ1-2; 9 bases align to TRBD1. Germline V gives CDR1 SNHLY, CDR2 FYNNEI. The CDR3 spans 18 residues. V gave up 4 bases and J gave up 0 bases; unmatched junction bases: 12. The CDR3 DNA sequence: TGTGCCAGCAGTGGTCCCACTGGGACAGGGACCTCTAACTATGGCTACACCTTC. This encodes CASSGPTGTGTSNYGYTF.

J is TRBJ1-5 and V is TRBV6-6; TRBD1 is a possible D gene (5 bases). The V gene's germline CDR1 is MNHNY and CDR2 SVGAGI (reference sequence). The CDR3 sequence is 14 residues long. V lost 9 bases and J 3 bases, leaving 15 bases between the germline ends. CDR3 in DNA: TGTGCCAGTGGATTGGGACTTATCAATCAGCCCCAGCATTTT. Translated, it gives CASGLGLINQPQHF.

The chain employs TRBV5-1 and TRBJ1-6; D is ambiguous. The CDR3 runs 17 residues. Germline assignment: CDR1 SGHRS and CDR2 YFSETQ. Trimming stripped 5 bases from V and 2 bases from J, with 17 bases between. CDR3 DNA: TGCGCCAGCAGACCTTCCTCGACACCTACCTATAATTCACCCCTCCACTTT. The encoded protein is CASRPSSTPTYNSPLHF. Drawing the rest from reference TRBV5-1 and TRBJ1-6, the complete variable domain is KAGVTQTPRYLIKTRGQQVTLSCSPISGHRSVSWYQQTPGQGLQFLFEYFSETQRNKGNFPGRFSGRQFSNSRSEMNVSTLELGDSALYLCASRPSSTPTYNSPLHFGNGTRLTVT.

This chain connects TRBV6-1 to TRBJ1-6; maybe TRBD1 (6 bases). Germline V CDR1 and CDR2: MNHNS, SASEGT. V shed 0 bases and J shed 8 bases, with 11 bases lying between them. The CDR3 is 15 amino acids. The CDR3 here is CASSEAGHSDSPLHF. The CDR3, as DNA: TGTGCCAGCAGTGAAGCGGGACACTCAGATTCACCCCTCCACTTT.

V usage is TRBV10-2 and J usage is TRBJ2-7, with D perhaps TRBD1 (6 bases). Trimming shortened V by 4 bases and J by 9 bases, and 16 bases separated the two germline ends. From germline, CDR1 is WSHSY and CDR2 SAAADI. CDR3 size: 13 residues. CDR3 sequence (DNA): TGCGCCAGCAGTGTAAGGCAGGGGAGCCGGCAGTACTTC. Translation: CASSVRQGSRQYF.

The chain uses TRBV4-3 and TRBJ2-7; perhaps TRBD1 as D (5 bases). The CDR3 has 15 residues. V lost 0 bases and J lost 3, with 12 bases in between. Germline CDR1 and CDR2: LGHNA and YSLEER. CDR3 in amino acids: CASSQESSGRYEQYF. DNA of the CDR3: TGCGCCAGCAGCCAAGAATCATCAGGGCGCTACGAGCAGTACTTC.

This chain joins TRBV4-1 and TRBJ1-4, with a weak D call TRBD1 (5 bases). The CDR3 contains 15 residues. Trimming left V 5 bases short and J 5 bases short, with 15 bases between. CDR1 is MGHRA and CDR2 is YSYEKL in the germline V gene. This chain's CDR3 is CASSFSGFGNEKLFF. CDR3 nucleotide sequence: TGCGCCAGCAGCTTCTCAGGGTTCGGGAATGAAAAACTGTTTTTT.

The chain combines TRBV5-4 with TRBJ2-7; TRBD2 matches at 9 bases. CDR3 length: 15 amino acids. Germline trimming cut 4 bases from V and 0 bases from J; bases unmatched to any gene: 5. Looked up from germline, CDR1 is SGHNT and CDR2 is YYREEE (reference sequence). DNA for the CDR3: TGTGCCAGCAGCAGGACTAGCGCGAGCTCCTACGAGCAGTACTTC. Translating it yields CASSRTSASSYEQYF.

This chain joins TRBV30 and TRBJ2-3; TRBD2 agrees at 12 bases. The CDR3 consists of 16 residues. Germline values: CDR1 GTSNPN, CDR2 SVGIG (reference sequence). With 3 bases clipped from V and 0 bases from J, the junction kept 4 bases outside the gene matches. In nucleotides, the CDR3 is TGTGCCTGGAGGCTAGCGGGGGGGGTAAGCACAGATACGCAGTATTTT. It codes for CAWRLAGGVSTDTQYF.

The CDR3 DNA reads TGTGCCAGCACCCCCACCGGGATTCAGCCCCAGCATTTT. Translating it yields CASTPTGIQPQHF. The chain uses TRBV5-4 and TRBJ1-5; D gene unclear. The V gene's germline CDR1 is SGHNT and CDR2 YYREEE (reference sequence). The ends were cut back, 6 bases at V and 6 bases at J, with 13 bases in the middle. This CDR3 spans 13 amino acids.

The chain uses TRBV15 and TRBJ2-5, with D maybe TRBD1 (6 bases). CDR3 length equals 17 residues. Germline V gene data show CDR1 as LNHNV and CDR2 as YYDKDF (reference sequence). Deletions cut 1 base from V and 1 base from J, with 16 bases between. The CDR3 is CATSRGIIDRSQETQYF. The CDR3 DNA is TGTGCCACCAGCAGAGGGATTATAGACAGGTCCCAAGAGACCCAGTACTTC.

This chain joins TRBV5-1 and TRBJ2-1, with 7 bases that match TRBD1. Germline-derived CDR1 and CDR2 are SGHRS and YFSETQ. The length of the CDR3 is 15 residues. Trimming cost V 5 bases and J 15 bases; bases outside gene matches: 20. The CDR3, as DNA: TGCGCCAGCAGGGTAACAGGGGCGGTTTCAACCCCGGGGTTCTTC. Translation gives CASRVTGAVSTPGFF.

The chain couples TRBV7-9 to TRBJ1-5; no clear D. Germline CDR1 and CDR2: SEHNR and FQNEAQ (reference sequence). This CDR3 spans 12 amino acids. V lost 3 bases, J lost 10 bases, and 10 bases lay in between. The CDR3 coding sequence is TGTGCCAGCAGCTTGGGGAGTACTCCCCAGCATTTT. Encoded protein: CASSLGSTPQHF.

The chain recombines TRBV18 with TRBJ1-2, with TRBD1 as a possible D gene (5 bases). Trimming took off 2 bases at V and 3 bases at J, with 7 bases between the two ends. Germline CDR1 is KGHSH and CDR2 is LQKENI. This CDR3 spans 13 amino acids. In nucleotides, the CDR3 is TGTGCCAGCTCACCAGGCAGGGACTATGGCTACACCTTC. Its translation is CASSPGRDYGYTF.

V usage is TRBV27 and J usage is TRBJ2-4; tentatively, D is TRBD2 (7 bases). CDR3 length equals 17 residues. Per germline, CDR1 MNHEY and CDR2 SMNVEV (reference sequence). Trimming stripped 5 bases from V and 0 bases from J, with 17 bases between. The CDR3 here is CASSPTPGGLAKNIQYF. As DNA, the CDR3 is TGTGCCAGCAGTCCCACTCCGGGGGGCCTAGCCAAAAACATTCAGTACTTC.

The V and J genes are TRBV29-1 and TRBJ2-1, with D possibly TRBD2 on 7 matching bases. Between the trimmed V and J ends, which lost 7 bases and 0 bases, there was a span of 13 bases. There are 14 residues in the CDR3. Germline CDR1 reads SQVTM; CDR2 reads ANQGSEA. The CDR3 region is CSARGTISYNEQFF. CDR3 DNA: TGCAGCGCTAGGGGGACTATCTCCTACAATGAGCAGTTCTTC.

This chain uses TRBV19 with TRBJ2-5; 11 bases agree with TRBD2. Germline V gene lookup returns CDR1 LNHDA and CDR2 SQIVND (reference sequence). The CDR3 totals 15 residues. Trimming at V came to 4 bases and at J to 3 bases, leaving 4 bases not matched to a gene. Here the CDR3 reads CASSSLAGGKETQYF. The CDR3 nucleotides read TGTGCCAGTAGTAGCCTAGCGGGGGGAAAAGAGACCCAGTACTTC.

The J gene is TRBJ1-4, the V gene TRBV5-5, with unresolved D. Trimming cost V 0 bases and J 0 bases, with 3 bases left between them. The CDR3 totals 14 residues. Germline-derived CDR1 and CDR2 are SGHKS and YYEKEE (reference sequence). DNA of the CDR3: TGTGCCAGCAGCTTGGGAGCAACTAATGAAAAACTGTTTTTT. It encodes CASSLGATNEKLFF.

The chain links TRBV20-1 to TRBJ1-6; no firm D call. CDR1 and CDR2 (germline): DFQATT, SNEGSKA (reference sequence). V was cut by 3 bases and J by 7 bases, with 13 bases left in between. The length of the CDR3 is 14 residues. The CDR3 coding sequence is TGCAGTGCTAGTTTTCCGGGGTGGAATTCACCCCTCCACTTT. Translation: CSASFPGWNSPLHF.

The CDR3 reads CASSRGASPSNQPQHF. As DNA, the CDR3 is TGCGCCAGCAGCCGCGGCGCGAGCCCCAGCAATCAGCCCCAGCATTTT. The J gene is TRBJ1-5, the V gene TRBV4-1, with D uncertain. The germline V and J ends were trimmed by 4 bases and 1 base, with 14 bases remaining between them. CDR3 length equals 16 residues. Germline V gives CDR1 MGHRA, CDR2 YSYEKL.

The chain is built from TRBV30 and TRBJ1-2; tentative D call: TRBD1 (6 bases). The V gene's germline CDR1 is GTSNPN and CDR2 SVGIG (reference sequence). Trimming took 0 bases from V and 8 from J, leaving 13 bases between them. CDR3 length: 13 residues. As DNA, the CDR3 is TGTGCCTGGAGTGTTCGTAGGGGGAACGGCTACACCTTC. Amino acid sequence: CAWSVRRGNGYTF.

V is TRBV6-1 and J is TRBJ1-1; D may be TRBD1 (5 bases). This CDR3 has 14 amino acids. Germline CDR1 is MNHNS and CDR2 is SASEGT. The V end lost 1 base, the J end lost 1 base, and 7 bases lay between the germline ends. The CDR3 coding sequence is TGTGCCAGCAGTGAAGGGGGCAGGAACACTGAAGCTTTCTTT. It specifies CASSEGGRNTEAFF.